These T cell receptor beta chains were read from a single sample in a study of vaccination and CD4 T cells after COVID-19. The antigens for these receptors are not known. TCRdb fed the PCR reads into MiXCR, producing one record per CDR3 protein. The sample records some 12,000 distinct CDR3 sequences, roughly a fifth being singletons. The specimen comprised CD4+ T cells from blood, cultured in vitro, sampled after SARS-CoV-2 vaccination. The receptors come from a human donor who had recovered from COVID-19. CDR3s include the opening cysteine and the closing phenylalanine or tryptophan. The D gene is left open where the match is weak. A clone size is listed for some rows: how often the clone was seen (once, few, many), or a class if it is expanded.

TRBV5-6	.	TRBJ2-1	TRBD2	CASSSGLATYNEQFF	TGTGCCAGCTCCTCCGGACTAGCGACCTACAATGAGCAGTTCTTC
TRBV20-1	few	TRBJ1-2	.	CSASATQGIGYTF	TGCAGTGCTAGCGCGACGCAGGGGATCGGCTACACCTTC
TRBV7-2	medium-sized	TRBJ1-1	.	CASSLFGGKDTEAFF	TGTGCCAGCAGCTTATTTGGGGGTAAGGACACTGAAGCTTTCTTT
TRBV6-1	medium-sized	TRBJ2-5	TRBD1	CASSHLPLGDRGRETQYF	TGTGCCAGCAGTCATTTGCCCCTTGGGGACAGGGGTAGGGAGACCCAGTACTTC
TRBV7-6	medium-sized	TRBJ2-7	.	CASSLSYQGNEQYF	TGTGCCAGCAGCTTATCATACCAAGGCAACGAGCAGTACTTC
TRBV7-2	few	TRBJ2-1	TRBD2	CASSLGFGGRAAEQFF	TGTGCCAGCAGCTTAGGATTTGGCGGGAGGGCCGCTGAGCAGTTCTTC
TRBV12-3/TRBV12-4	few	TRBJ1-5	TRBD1	CASSPGTGVSGVGQPQHF	TGTGCCAGCAGTCCCGGGACAGGGGTATCGGGAGTGGGTCAGCCCCAGCATTTT
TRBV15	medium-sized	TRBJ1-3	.	CATSREGTRASGNTIYF	TGTGCCACCAGCAGAGAAGGCACACGGGCCTCTGGAAACACCATATATTTT
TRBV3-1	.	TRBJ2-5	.	CASSPRTVQETQYF	TGTGCCAGCAGCCCCCGGACCGTTCAAGAGACCCAGTACTTC
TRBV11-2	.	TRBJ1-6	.	CASSLVNRAYSPLHF	TGTGCCAGCAGCTTAGTGAACAGGGCCTATTCACCCCTCCACTTT
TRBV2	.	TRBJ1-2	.	CARHGYTF	TGTGCCAGACATGGCTACACCTTC
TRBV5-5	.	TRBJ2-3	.	CASSLGLVSPTDTQYF	TGTGCCAGCAGCTTGGGGTTAGTGTCGCCCACAGATACGCAGTATTTT
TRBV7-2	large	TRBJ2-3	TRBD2	CASSLTPGLATDTQYF	TGTGCCAGCAGCCTCACTCCGGGACTAGCCACAGATACGCAGTATTTT
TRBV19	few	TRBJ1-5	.	CASSIKAIPRHQPQHF	TGTGCCAGTAGTATAAAGGCGATACCCCGGCATCAGCCCCAGCATTTT
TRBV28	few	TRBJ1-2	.	CASSPGTGANYGYTF	TGTGCCAGCAGTCCCGGGACGGGAGCTAACTATGGCTACACCTTC
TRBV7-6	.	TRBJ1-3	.	CASSLLTKGDTIYF	TGTGCCAGCAGCTTGTTGACAAAAGGGGACACCATATATTTT
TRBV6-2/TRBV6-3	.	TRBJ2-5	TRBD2	CASSYAGVGGETQYF	TGTGCCAGCAGTTACGCTGGTGTGGGGGGGGAGACCCAGTACTTC
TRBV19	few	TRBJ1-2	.	CASSTWGLSNYGYTF	TGTGCCAGTAGTACCTGGGGACTGTCTAACTATGGCTACACCTTC
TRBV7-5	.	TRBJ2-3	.	CISVPEATEDTQYF	.
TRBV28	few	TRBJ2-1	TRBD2	CASSLSASGGYNEQFF	TGTGCCAGCAGTTTATCGGCTAGCGGGGGCTACAATGAGCAGTTCTTC
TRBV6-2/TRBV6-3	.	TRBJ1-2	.	CATSPDGTSNYGYTF	TGTGCCACCAGTCCGGACGGAACGAGTAACTATGGCTACACCTTC
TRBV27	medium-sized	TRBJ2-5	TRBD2	CASQGLAKKTQYF	TGTGCCAGCCAAGGACTAGCGAAAAAGACCCAGTACTTC
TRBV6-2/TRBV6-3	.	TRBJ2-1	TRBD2	CATVNSGSSYNEQFF	TGTGCCACCGTAAATAGCGGGAGCTCCTACAATGAGCAGTTCTTC
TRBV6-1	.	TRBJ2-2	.	CASRGDTHTGELFF	TGTGCCAGCAGGGGGGACACACACACCGGGGAGCTGTTTTTT
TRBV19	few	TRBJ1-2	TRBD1	CASSIGRQGADNYGYTF	TGTGCCAGTAGTATAGGGCGACAGGGGGCGGATAACTATGGCTACACCTTC
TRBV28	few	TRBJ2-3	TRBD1	CASSPTGGTDTQYF	TGTGCCAGCAGTCCGACAGGGGGCACAGATACGCAGTATTTT
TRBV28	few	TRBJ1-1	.	CASSLRGGTEAFF	TGTGCCAGCAGTTTGAGGGGTGGCACTGAAGCTTTCTTT
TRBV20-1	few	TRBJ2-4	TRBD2	CSARPGLAGGLSIQYF	TGCAGTGCTAGACCTGGACTAGCGGGAGGGCTGAGCATTCAGTACTTC
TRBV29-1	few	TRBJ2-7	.	CSVALLMGSKRNEQYF	TGCAGCGTTGCCCTCCTCATGGGTAGCAAAAGGAACGAGCAGTACTTC
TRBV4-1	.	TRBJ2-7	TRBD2	CASSQDLMGLAGSVYEQYF	TGCGCCAGCAGCCAAGATCTTATGGGACTAGCGGGGAGTGTCTACGAGCAGTACTTC